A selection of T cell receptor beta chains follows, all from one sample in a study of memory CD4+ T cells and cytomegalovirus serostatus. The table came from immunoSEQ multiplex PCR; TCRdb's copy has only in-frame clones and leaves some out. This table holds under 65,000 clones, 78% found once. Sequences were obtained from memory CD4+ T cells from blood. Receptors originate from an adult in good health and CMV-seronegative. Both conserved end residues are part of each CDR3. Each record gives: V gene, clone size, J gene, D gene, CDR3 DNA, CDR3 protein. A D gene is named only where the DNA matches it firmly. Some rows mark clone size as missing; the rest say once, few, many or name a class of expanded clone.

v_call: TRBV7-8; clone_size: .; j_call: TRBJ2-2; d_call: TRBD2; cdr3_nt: TGTGCCAGCAGCTTTGCGGGAGGTCACACCGGGGAGCTGTTTTTT; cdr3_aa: CASSFAGGHTGELFF
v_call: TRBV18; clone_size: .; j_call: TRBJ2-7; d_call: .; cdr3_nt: TGTGCCAGCTCACCAGTCCTGGACACCTACGAGCAGTACTTC; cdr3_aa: CASSPVLDTYEQYF
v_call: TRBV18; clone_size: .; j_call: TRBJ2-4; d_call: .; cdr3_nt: TGTGCCAGCTCACCAGGCAGCAACTTAGCCAAAAACATTCAGTACTTC; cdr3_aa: CASSPGSNLAKNIQYF
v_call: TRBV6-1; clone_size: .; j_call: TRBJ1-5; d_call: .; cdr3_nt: TGTGCCAGCAGTGAAGCGCTGGGGGCGCGCAATCAGCCCCAGCATTTT; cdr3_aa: CASSEALGARNQPQHF
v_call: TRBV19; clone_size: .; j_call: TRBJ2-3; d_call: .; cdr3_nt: TGTGCCAGTAGTATAGGACGAGGTAGCACAGATACGCAGTATTTT; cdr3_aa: CASSIGRGSTDTQYF
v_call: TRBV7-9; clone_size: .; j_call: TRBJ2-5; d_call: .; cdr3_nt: TGTGCCAGCAGCTTAGCGCCGGGGGAGACCCAGTACTTC; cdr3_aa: CASSLAPGETQYF
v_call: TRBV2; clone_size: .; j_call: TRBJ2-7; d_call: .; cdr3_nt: TGTGCCAGCAAGCCTAGCGTAACCTCCTACGAGCAGTACTTC; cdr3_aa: CASKPSVTSYEQYF
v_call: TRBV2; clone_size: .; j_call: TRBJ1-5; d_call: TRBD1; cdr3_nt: TGTGCCAGCAGAAACAGGGGTTCTGGTCAGCCCCAGCATTTT; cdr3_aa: CASRNRGSGQPQHF
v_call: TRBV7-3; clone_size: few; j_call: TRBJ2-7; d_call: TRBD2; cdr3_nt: TGTGCCAGCAGTCCTTTTCCGGGGGCAAGAGCGGGAGGCGCCTACGAGCAGTACTTC; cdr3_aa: CASSPFPGARAGGAYEQYF
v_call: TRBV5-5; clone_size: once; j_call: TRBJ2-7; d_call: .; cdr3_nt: TGTGCCAGCAGCTTGGCTGCCAGGGACTTGAACGAGCAGTACTTC; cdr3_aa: CASSLAARDLNEQYF
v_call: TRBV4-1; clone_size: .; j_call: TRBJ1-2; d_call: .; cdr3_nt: TGCGCCAGCAGCCAAGCTGCGGGCTTCTATGGCTACACCTTC; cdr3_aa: CASSQAAGFYGYTF
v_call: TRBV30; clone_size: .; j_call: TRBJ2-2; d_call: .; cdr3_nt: TGTGCCTGGAGCGACACCGGGGAGCTGTTTTTT; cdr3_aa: CAWSDTGELFF
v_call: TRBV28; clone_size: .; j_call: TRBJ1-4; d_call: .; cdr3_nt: TGTGCCAGCAGTTTACGGGACGAAAAACTGTTTTTT; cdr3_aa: CASSLRDEKLFF
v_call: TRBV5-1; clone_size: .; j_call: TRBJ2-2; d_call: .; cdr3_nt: TGCGCCAGCAGCTTAACCGGGAACACCGGGGAGCTGTTTTTT; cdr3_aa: CASSLTGNTGELFF
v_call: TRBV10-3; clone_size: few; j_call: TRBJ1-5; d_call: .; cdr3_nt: TGTGCCATCAGGTCTGGGGGCGATGGCAATCAGCCCCAGCATTTT; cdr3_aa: CAIRSGGDGNQPQHF
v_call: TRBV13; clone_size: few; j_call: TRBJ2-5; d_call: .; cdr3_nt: TGTGCCAGCAGCTATCCCCAACGCGAGACCCAGTACTTC; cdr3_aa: CASSYPQRETQYF
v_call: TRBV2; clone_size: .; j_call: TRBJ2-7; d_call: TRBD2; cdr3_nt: TGTGCCAGCAGTCTTCCCGGGACTAGCAAGTACGAGCAGTACTTC; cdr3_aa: CASSLPGTSKYEQYF
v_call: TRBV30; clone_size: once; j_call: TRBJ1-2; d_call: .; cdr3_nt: TGTGCCTGGAATCGGGGGTTTCCCTATGGCTACACCTTC; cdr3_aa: CAWNRGFPYGYTF
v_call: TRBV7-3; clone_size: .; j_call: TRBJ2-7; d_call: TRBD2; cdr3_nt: TGTGCCAGCAGCTCAGATCTGGGACTAGCGGGAGTCCCTAGGTACGAGCAGTACTTC; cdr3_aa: CASSSDLGLAGVPRYEQYF
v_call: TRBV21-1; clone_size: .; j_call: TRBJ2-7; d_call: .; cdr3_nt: TGTGCCAGCAGCCCCCGGGACGGATTGTCCTACGAGCAGTACTTC; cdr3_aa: CASSPRDGLSYEQYF
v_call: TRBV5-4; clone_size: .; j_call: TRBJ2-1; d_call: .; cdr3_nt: TGTGCCAGCAGCACCCCACTAGGGAATGAGCAGTTCTTC; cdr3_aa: CASSTPLGNEQFF
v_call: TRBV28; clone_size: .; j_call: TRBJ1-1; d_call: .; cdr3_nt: TGTGCCAGCAGTTTAGAGGGACGGAACACTGAAGCTTTCTTT; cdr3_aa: CASSLEGRNTEAFF
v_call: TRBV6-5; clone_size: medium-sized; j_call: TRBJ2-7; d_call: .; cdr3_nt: TGTGCCAGCAGTTACAAGGGCCACGAGCAGTACTTC; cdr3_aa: CASSYKGHEQYF
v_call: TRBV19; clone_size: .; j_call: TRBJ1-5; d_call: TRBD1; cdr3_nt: TGTGCCAGTAGTATTTGGGGACAGGGGAGCAATCAGCCCCAGCATTTT; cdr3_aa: CASSIWGQGSNQPQHF
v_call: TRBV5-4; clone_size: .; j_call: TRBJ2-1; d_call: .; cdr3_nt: TGTGCCAGCAGCAGCCGGGGAAGGAATGAGCAGTTCTTC; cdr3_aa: CASSSRGRNEQFF
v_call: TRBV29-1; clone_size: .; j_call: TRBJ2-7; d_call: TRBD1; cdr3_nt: TGCAGCGCAACCACAGGGGGCTTCAACGAGCAGTACTTC; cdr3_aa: CSATTGGFNEQYF
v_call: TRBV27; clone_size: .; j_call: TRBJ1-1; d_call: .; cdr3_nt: TGTGCCAGCAGTTTATCTCAGGTTCTGAACACTGAAGCTTTCTTT; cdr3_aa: CASSLSQVLNTEAFF
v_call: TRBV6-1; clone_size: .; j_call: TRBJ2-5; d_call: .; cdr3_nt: TGTGCCAGCAGGTTAGGGCCTCAAGAGACCCAGTACTTC; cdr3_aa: CASRLGPQETQYF
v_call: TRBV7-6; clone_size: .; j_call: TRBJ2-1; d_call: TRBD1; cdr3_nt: TGTGCCAGCAGCTCCTGGGACAGTCCGGCCAATGAGCAGTTCTTC; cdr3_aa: CASSSWDSPANEQFF
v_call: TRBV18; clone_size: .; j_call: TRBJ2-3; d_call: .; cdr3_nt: TGTGCCAGCTCACCTTCTTGGCGAGGCACAGATACGCAGTATTTT; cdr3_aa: CASSPSWRGTDTQYF
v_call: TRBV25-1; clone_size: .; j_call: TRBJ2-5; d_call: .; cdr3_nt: TGTGCCAGCAGCCGCCCGGGGAACTGGGAGACCCAGTACTTC; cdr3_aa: CASSRPGNWETQYF
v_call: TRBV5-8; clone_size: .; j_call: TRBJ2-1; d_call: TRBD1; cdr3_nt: TGTGCCAGCAGCCGACAGGGACAGGGGGCGAGGGGTGAGCAGTTCTTC; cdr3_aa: CASSRQGQGARGEQFF
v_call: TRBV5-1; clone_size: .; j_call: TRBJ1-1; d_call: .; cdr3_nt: TGCGCCAGCAGTCCTGGTGCCGGGACAGAAGCTTTCTTT; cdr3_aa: CASSPGAGTEAFF
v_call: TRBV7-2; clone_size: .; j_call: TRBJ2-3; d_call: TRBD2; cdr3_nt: TGTGCCAGCAGCTTAGGGCTAGCGGGGAGGGATACGCAGTATTTT; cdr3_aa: CASSLGLAGRDTQYF
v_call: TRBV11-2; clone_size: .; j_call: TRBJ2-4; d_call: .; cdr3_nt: TGTGCCAGCAGCTTAGGGTCCGGCGGGAACATTCAGTACTTC; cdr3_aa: CASSLGSGGNIQYF
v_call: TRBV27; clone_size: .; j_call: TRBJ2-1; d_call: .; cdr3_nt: TGTGCCACCTACCGTTGGGGGGTCAGGTCCGAGCAGTTCTTC; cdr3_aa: CATYRWGVRSEQFF
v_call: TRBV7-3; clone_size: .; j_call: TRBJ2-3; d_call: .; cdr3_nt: TGTGCCAGCAGCCGTACAGGGAATCAGGGCACAGATACGCAGTATTTT; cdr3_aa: CASSRTGNQGTDTQYF
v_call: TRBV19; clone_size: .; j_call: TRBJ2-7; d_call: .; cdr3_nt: TGTGCCAGTAGTTACTATCCAGGGTCCTACGAGCAGTACTTC; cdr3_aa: CASSYYPGSYEQYF